A single sample gave rise to the 13 T cell receptor beta chains below, sequenced in a study of T cells in Graves' hyperthyroidism and ophthalmopathy. What was amplified from RNA transcripts were TCR beta CDR3 regions. HTBI primers were used for first-round RT-PCR of the TCR CDR3. TCRdb re-called the multiplex PCR reads through MiXCR, storing one row per CDR3 protein. The sample includes approximately 560,000 distinct CDR3 sequences, about 15% seen only once; the top ten take approximately 7%. The material sequenced was blood. These TCRs come from a woman under 40 with Graves' hyperthyroidism.

Worth noting for this clonotype: This may stem from a read error, because a much larger clone lies one nucleotide away. The V gene is TRBV29-1, the J gene TRBJ2-1, with D tentatively TRBD1 or TRBD2 (5 bases each). Germline loops: CDR1 SQVTM, CDR2 ANQGSEA. Trimming cost V 0 bases and J 6 bases, with 18 bases left between them. This CDR3 region has 16 residues. The CDR3 reads CSVEDARDPSANEQFF. As DNA, the CDR3 is TGCAGCGTTGAAGATGCACGGGACCCGAGTGCCAATGAGCAGTTCTTC.

In this sample, this clonotype turned up a few times. CDR3 loop: CASSFRAGGPTGELFF. CDR3 DNA sequence: TGTGCCAGCAGCTTTCGAGCGGGAGGGCCCACCGGGGAGCTGTTTTTT. V is TRBV11-2 and J is TRBJ2-2, with TRBD2 matching 10 bases. V lost 3 bases and J lost 4; bases outside the gene matches: 5. Germline CDR1 and CDR2: SGHAT and FQNNGV. The length of the CDR3 is 16 residues.

The chain uses TRBV24-1 and TRBJ2-5; TRBD1 agrees at 10 bases. V shed 4 bases, J shed 2 bases, and the junction held 6 bases outside the gene matches. This CDR3 region has 16 residues. Germline loops: CDR1 KGHDR, CDR2 SFDVKD. The CDR3 nucleotides read TGTGCCACCAGTGAACCACCGGGACAGGGGCAAGAGACCCAGTACTTC. This codes for CATSEPPGQGQETQYF.

The genes are TRBV19 and TRBJ2-1; possible D gene TRBD1, 6 bases. V lost 9 bases and J 5 bases, leaving 17 bases between the germline ends. The germline CDR1 and CDR2 sequences are LNHDA and SQIVND (reference sequence). The length of the CDR3 is 14 residues. The CDR3 DNA reads as TGTGCCAGGCGCGGACCCAGACAGGACAATGAGCAGTTCTTC. Translating it yields CARRGPRQDNEQFF. The full variable domain, rest sourced from reference TRBV19 and TRBJ2-1, is DGGITQSPKYLFRKEGQNVTLSCEQNLNHDAMYWYRQDPGQGLRLIYYSQIVNDFQKGDIAEGYSVSREKKESFPLTVTSAQKNPTAFYLCARRGPRQDNEQFFGPGTRLTVL.

The chain joins TRBV6-2 or TRBV6-3 to TRBJ2-1; 12 bases line up with TRBD2. This CDR3 is built from 15 residues. The J segment lost 8 bases and the V segment lost 6 bases, leaving 8 bases of the junction unmatched. Germline CDR1 MNHEY, CDR2 SVGEGT. CDR3 nucleotides: TGTGCCAGCAGGAAGACTAGCGGGAGCCGAGATGAGCAGTTCTTC. Protein product: CASRKTSGSRDEQFF.

This clonotype occurred many times. The chain recombines TRBV7-2 with TRBJ2-7, with TRBD2 matching over 12 bases. Germline V gene sequence: CDR1 SGHTA, CDR2 FQGNSA. Trimming removed 8 bases from V and 2 bases from J; junction bases left unmatched: 4. The CDR3 is 14 amino acids. The CDR3 coding sequence is TGTGCCAGCGGGGGACTAGCGGGTCCCTACGAGCAGTACTTC. Residues: CASGGLAGPYEQYF.

V gene TRBV4-2 combines with J gene TRBJ2-1; 13 nucleotides line up with TRBD2. This CDR3 region has 16 residues. The V segment lost 1 base and the J segment 7 bases; nucleotides outside the gene matches: 4. Germline V CDR1 and CDR2: LGHNA, YNFKEQ. CDR3 coding DNA: TGTGCCAGCAGCCAAGTACTAGCGGGAGGGGATAATGAGCAGTTCTTC. Translating gives CASSQVLAGGDNEQFF.

This sequence joins TRBV5-1 and TRBJ1-1, with D possibly TRBD1 on 5 matching bases. The ends were cut back, 4 bases at V and 6 bases at J, with 25 bases in the middle. CDR3 length: 17 residues. CDR1 SGHRS and CDR2 YFSETQ come from the germline V gene. Here the CDR3 reads CASSPGLWGKEAPEAFF. The CDR3 nucleotides read TGCGCCAGCAGCCCCGGGCTTTGGGGGAAGGAAGCCCCTGAAGCTTTCTTT. The whole variable domain, filled in from reference TRBV5-1 and TRBJ1-1, reads KAGVTQTPRYLIKTRGQQVTLSCSPISGHRSVSWYQQTPGQGLQFLFEYFSETQRNKGNFPGRFSGRQFSNSRSEMNVSTLELGDSALYLCASSPGLWGKEAPEAFFGQGTRLTVV.

This clonotype was recorded at least ten times. This chain joins TRBV20-1 and TRBJ2-7; 7 bases are shared with TRBD1. CDR1 is DFQATT and CDR2 is SNEGSKA in the germline V gene (reference sequence). This CDR3 spans 17 amino acids. V lost 0 bases to trimming and J lost 0 bases; unmatched junction nucleotides: 11. For the CDR3, the DNA is TGCAGTGCTAGAGATCTTTGGACAGGTCAAGCCTCCTACGAGCAGTACTTC. It specifies CSARDLWTGQASYEQYF.

The V call is TRBV13, the J call TRBJ2-7, with 10 bases aligning to TRBD2. The CDR3 loop spans 16 amino acids. V shed 3 bases and J 1 base; nucleotides not matched to a gene: 6. The germline V gene encodes CDR1 PRHDT and CDR2 FYEKMQ (reference sequence). In DNA, the CDR3 is TGTGCCAGCAGCTTGGACCCTAGCGGGAGATCCTACGAGCAGTACTTC. This encodes CASSLDPSGRSYEQYF.

This chain uses TRBV4-3 with TRBJ2-7, with unresolved D. This CDR3 spans 14 amino acids. Germline V gene sequence: CDR1 LGHNA, CDR2 YSLEER. The germline V and J ends were trimmed by 3 bases and 6 bases, with 15 bases remaining between them. CDR3 sequence reads: CASSQNPLGFEQYF. DNA of the CDR3: TGCGCCAGCAGCCAGAACCCGCTGGGGTTCGAGCAGTACTTC.

This clonotype was picked up many times. The chain uses TRBV28 and TRBJ2-4, with D perhaps given as TRBD1 or TRBD2 (6 bases each). The CDR3 extends over 15 amino acids. The V gene lost 6 bases and the J gene lost 6 bases, with 18 bases spanning the gap. Germline V lookup: CDR1 MDHEN, CDR2 SYDVKM. CDR3 bases: TGTGCCAGCAGCCCGACAGGCTGGGGACTAAACATTCAGTACTTC. Translation gives CASSPTGWGLNIQYF.

This clonotype was counted between two and nine times. CDR3 region: CASSPPGQQTGELFF. The CDR3 bases are TGTGCCAGCAGCCCCCCGGGACAGCAAACCGGGGAGCTGTTTTTT. The chain is built from TRBV9 and TRBJ2-2; 7 nucleotides match TRBD1. Germline trimming cut 4 bases from V and 5 bases from J; bases unmatched to any gene: 8. Germline V lookup: CDR1 SGDLS, CDR2 YYNGEE. The CDR3 consists of 15 residues.